One and the same sample provided the 24 T cell receptor beta chains below, sequenced in a study of T cells in Graves' hyperthyroidism and ophthalmopathy. Amplified TCR beta CDR3 regions derived from RNA transcripts. HTBI primers were employed in a first-round RT-PCR of the TCR CDR3. Via MiXCR, TCRdb re-called the multiplex PCR reads, giving one row per CDR3 protein. The table lists more than 300,000 distinct CDR3 sequences, approximately 13% of them singletons. The sequencing sample was made of blood. These receptor sequences come from a woman younger than 45 with Graves' hyperthyroidism.

The V call is TRBV19, the J call TRBJ1-2; the match to TRBD1 covers 7 bases. With V trimmed by 3 bases and J by 3 bases, 7 bases remained unmatched. Germline CDR1 LNHDA, CDR2 SQIVND (reference sequence). The CDR3 spans 15 residues. CDR3 bases: TGTGCCAGTAGTATCCCTCAAACAGGGGACTATGGCTACACCTTC. Translation gives CASSIPQTGDYGYTF.

This clonotype was seen many times. V usage is TRBV2 and J usage is TRBJ2-7, with no clear D. Per germline, CDR1 SNHLY and CDR2 FYNNEI. V lost 0 bases, J lost 4 bases, and 16 bases lay in between. The CDR3 totals 16 residues. CDR3 residues: CASSEAAKPRFYEQYF. As DNA, the CDR3 is TGTGCCAGCAGTGAAGCGGCTAAACCCCGCTTTTACGAGCAGTACTTC.

In this sample, this clonotype turned up many times. The rearrangement links TRBV11-2 to TRBJ2-1, with 7 bases that match TRBD1. The J segment lost 2 bases and the V segment lost 6 bases, leaving 4 bases of the junction unmatched. Germline V CDR1 and CDR2: SGHAT, FQNNGV. This CDR3 has 14 residues. CDR3 loop: CASRGDRAYNEQFF. CDR3 sequence (DNA): TGTGCCAGCAGAGGGGACAGAGCCTACAATGAGCAGTTCTTC.

In nucleotides, the CDR3 is TGTGCCAGCAGCTTGGGCAGGGGGCCTGGCTACACCTTC. Its translation is CASSLGRGPGYTF. The chain joins TRBV7-9 to TRBJ1-2, with TRBD1 matching over 8 bases. Per germline, CDR1 SEHNR and CDR2 FQNEAQ (reference sequence). With 3 bases clipped from V and 7 bases from J, the junction kept 4 bases outside the gene matches. The CDR3 contains 13 residues.

A single count supports this clonotype. The V and J genes are TRBV18 and TRBJ2-1, with D possibly called TRBD1 or TRBD2 (5 bases each). Germline CDR1 and CDR2: KGHSH and LQKENI. This CDR3 spans 14 amino acids. V shed 8 bases and J shed 4 bases, with 15 bases lying between them. DNA of the CDR3: TGTGCCAGCCAGGACACGACGGGGTACAATGAGCAGTTCTTC. Translating gives CASQDTTGYNEQFF.

This clonotype showed up many times. V usage is TRBV30 and J usage is TRBJ1-1; D is undetermined. The V gene's germline CDR1 is GTSNPN and CDR2 SVGIG (reference sequence). The CDR3 covers 13 residues. V was shortened by 3 bases and J by 1 base, with 9 bases between the two germline ends. The CDR3 loop is CAWSGRQNTEAFF. CDR3 bases: TGTGCCTGGAGCGGACGACAGAACACTGAAGCTTTCTTT.

There are many counts of this clonotype. The chain has TRBV28 and TRBJ2-7, with TRBD2 matching 7 bases. V was pared by 3 bases and J by 0 bases, with 14 bases of the junction left unmatched. This CDR3 comprises 18 residues. Germline assignment: CDR1 MDHEN and CDR2 SYDVKM. The CDR3 region is CASSFPARLAESSYEQYF. The CDR3 DNA is TGTGCCAGCAGTTTCCCCGCCAGACTAGCTGAGAGCTCCTACGAGCAGTACTTC.

This clonotype has a count of ten or more. The rearrangement links TRBV28 to TRBJ1-4, with a weak D call TRBD1 (5 bases). Germline CDR1 is MDHEN and CDR2 is SYDVKM. This CDR3 comprises 14 residues. Trimming removed 5 bases at V and 3 bases at J, with 10 bases between. CDR3 nucleotides: TGTGCCAGCAGTGTCAGGGAGCCTAATGAAAAACTGTTTTTT. Translating it yields CASSVREPNEKLFF. Variable domain in full (rest from reference TRBV28 and TRBJ1-4): DVKVTQSSRYLVKRTGEKVFLECVQDMDHENMFWYRQDPGLGLRLIYFSYDVKMKEKGDIPEGYSVSREKKERFSLILESASTNQTSMYLCASSVREPNEKLFFGSGTQLSVL.

At least ten counts were recorded for this clonotype. The chain links TRBV20-1 to TRBJ2-3, with TRBD2 matching 8 bases. Germline assignment: CDR1 DFQATT and CDR2 SNEGSKA (reference sequence). J lost 4 bases, V lost 3 bases, and 3 bases had no gene match. CDR3 length: 13 residues. CDR3 nucleotide sequence: TGCAGTGCTAGGGCTAGCGGGCCAGATACGCAGTATTTT. Its translation is CSARASGPDTQYF.

The rearrangement joins TRBV28 to TRBJ2-6; D is uncertain. The CDR3 runs to 18 residues. V was clipped by 5 bases and J by 2 bases, with 19 bases between them. Germline CDR1 and CDR2: MDHEN and SYDVKM. The CDR3 coding sequence is TGTGCCAGCAGTAGACGGCTCGGGTTCACTACTGGGGCCAACGTCCTGACTTTC. Its translation: CASSRRLGFTTGANVLTF.

The sample holds many counts of this clonotype. The chain links TRBV20-1 to TRBJ2-7; TRBD2 aligns across 15 bases. V lost 6 bases to trimming and J lost 6 bases; unmatched junction nucleotides: 21. The CDR3 is made up of 19 amino acids. Germline lookup yields CDR1 DFQATT and CDR2 SNEGSKA (reference sequence). The CDR3 region is CSASKWGLAGGGGLGEQYF. The CDR3 DNA sequence: TGCAGTGCCTCGAAGTGGGGACTAGCGGGAGGAGGAGGGTTGGGCGAGCAGTACTTC.

In its sample, this clonotype was seen many times. CDR3: CASKTRGVSKQPQHF. The CDR3, as DNA: TGTGCCAGTAAAACCCGCGGGGTTTCGAAACAGCCCCAGCATTTT. V is TRBV19 and J is TRBJ1-5; D remains ambiguous. CDR3 length: 15 amino acids. Trimming shortened V by 7 bases and J by 7 bases, and 20 bases separated the two germline ends. Germline V gene lookup returns CDR1 LNHDA and CDR2 SQIVND (reference sequence).

This clonotype was seen ten or more times. V usage is TRBV25-1 and J usage is TRBJ2-3, with TRBD2 as a possible D gene (5 bases). Germline CDR1 reads MGHDK; CDR2 reads SYGVNS. This CDR3 has 15 amino acids. Trimming pared 6 bases from V and 6 bases from J, leaving 19 bases between. The CDR3 protein is CASSPFRGDADTQYF. The CDR3 nucleotides read TGTGCCAGCAGCCCCTTCCGGGGTGATGCGGATACGCAGTATTTT.

Ten or more counts support this clonotype. V and J are TRBV27 and TRBJ1-1, with no clear D. Germline-derived CDR1 and CDR2 are MNHEY and SMNVEV (reference sequence). The CDR3 consists of 12 residues. V was trimmed by 7 bases and J by 2 bases, leaving 8 bases between them. The CDR3 sequence is CASTPINTEAFF. In DNA, the CDR3 is TGTGCCAGCACCCCGATTAACACTGAAGCTTTCTTT.

V is TRBV7-9 and J is TRBJ2-1, with 10 positions matching TRBD2. With V trimmed by 5 bases and J by 8 bases, 12 bases remained unmatched. Germline V gives CDR1 SEHNR, CDR2 FQNEAQ (reference sequence). The CDR3 is made up of 16 amino acids. The CDR3 DNA follows: TGTGCCAGCAGCGTGGGGGGTAGCGGGAGGCTTGATGAGCAGTTCTTC. It encodes CASSVGGSGRLDEQFF.

This clonotype was observed at least ten times. The chain combines TRBV28 with TRBJ1-6; TRBD1 is a possible D gene (6 bases). This CDR3 spans 16 amino acids. Germline CDR1 reads MDHEN; CDR2 reads SYDVKM. V lost 2 bases and J 14 bases, leaving 22 bases between the germline ends. Here the CDR3 DNA reads TGTGCCAGCAGTTTACCGATTCCCGGGTCCAAGGGGGCCCTCCACTTT. It translates to CASSLPIPGSKGALHF.

The J gene is TRBJ2-3, the V gene TRBV29-1; 7 nucleotides align to TRBD2. Looked up from germline, CDR1 is SQVTM and CDR2 is ANQGSEA. V lost 3 bases and J lost 3; bases outside the gene matches: 6. CDR3 length equals 14 residues. CDR3 sequence (DNA): TGCAGCGTTGAGCGGGAGACCTCAACAGATACGCAGTATTTT. It specifies CSVERETSTDTQYF.

In this sample, this clonotype turned up many times. V usage is TRBV12-3 or TRBV12-4 and J usage is TRBJ1-5, with D hard to call. This CDR3 comprises 12 residues. Trimming pared 3 bases from V and 6 bases from J, leaving 6 bases between. The CDR3 loop reads CASSFPPQPQHF. In nucleotides, the CDR3 is TGTGCCAGCAGTTTTCCCCCTCAGCCCCAGCATTTT.

This clonotype was seen repeatedly, ten times or more. The rearrangement links TRBV2 to TRBJ2-1; D perhaps matches TRBD1 (5 bases). V gave up 8 bases and J gave up 7 bases, with 15 bases separating them. Germline V lookup: CDR1 SNHLY, CDR2 FYNNEI. The length of the CDR3 is 13 residues. This chain's CDR3 is CASGVTRVNEQFF. The CDR3 nucleotides read TGTGCCAGCGGTGTCACCAGGGTGAATGAGCAGTTCTTC.

There are many counts of this clonotype. The gene calls are TRBV28 and TRBJ2-3, with D tentatively TRBD2 (5 bases). The CDR3 is 15 residues long. Per germline, CDR1 MDHEN and CDR2 SYDVKM. V lost 3 bases to trimming and J lost 3 bases, with 13 bases between them. The CDR3, as DNA: TGTGCCAGCAGTTTCGCATCGGGCGGGACAGATACGCAGTATTTT. It translates to CASSFASGGTDTQYF.

There are many counts of this clonotype. V is TRBV12-3 or TRBV12-4 and J is TRBJ2-3, with 11 bases identical to TRBD2. V lost 6 bases to trimming and J lost 5 bases; unmatched junction nucleotides: 4. The CDR3 extends over 14 amino acids. The CDR3 region has the DNA TGTGCCAGCAGAACTAGCGGGAGTTTAGATACGCAGTATTTT. Its protein product is CASRTSGSLDTQYF.

The rearrangement uses TRBV27 and TRBJ1-6; TRBD1 is a possible D gene (5 bases). Trimming took 5 bases from V and 6 from J, leaving 8 bases between them. CDR1 is MNHEY, CDR2 SMNVEV, per germline (reference sequence). The CDR3 has 13 amino acids. DNA for the CDR3: TGTGCCAGCAGTGAGACAGTTAATTCACCCCTCCACTTT. Protein sequence: CASSETVNSPLHF.

This clonotype occurred many times. This chain uses TRBV7-2 with TRBJ1-2; 7 nucleotides match TRBD1. CDR3 length: 13 amino acids. Germline assignment: CDR1 SGHTA and CDR2 FQGNSA. The trim removed 5 bases at V and 7 bases at J, leaving 7 bases unmatched. The CDR3 nucleotides read TGTGCCAGCAGCAACAGGGGTCCCTTTGGCTACACCTTC. Amino acids: CASSNRGPFGYTF.

V and J are TRBV12-3 or TRBV12-4 and TRBJ2-5, with 7 nucleotides matching TRBD2. Trimming at V came to 3 bases and at J to 5 bases, leaving 9 bases not matched to a gene. The CDR3 has 15 residues. The DNA of the CDR3 is TGTGCCAGCAGTTTCGACGGACTAGTTCTGGAGACCCAGTACTTC. This gives the protein CASSFDGLVLETQYF.